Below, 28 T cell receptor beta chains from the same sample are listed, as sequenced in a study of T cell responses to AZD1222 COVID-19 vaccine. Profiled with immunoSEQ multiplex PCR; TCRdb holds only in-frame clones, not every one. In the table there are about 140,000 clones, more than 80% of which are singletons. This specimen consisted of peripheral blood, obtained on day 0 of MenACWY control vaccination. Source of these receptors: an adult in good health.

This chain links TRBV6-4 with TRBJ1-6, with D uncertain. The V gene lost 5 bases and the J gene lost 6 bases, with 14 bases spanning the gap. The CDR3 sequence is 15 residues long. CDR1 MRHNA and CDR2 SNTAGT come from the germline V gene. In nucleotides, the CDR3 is TGTGCCAGCAGTCCGGTCGGGGATCGTAATTCACCCCTCCACTTT. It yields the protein CASSPVGDRNSPLHF.

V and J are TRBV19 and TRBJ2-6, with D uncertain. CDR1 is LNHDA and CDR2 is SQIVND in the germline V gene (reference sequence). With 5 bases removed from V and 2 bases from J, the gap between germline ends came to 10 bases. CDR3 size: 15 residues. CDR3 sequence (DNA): TGTGCCAGTAGTCCACACCCCCCTGGGGCCAACGTCCTGACTTTC. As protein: CASSPHPPGANVLTF.

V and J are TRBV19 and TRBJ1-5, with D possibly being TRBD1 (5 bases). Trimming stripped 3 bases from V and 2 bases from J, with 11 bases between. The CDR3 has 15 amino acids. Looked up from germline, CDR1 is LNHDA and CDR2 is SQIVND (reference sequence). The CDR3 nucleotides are TGTGCCAGTAGTATGGGCGGGGGAGGCAATCAGCCCCAGCATTTT. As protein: CASSMGGGGNQPQHF.

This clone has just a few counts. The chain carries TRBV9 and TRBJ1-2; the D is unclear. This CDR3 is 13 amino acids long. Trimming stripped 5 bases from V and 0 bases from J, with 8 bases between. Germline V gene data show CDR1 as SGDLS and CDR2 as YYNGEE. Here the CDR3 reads CASSPGPNYGYTF. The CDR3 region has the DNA TGTGCCAGCAGTCCTGGGCCTAACTATGGCTACACCTTC.

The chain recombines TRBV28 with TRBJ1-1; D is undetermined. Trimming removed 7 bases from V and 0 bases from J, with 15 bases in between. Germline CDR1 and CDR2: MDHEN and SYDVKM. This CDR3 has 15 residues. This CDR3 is CASISPGRLNTEAFF. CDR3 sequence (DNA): TGTGCCAGCATCTCCCCCGGCAGATTGAACACTGAAGCTTTCTTT.

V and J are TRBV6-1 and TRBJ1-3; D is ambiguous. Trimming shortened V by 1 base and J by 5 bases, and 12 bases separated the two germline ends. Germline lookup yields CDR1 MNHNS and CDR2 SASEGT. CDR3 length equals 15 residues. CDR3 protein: CASSEGEGGRNTIYF. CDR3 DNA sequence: TGTGCCAGCAGTGAAGGGGAGGGTGGTCGAAACACCATATATTTT.

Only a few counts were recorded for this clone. This CDR3 is CASSLPLTGGDSPLHF. CDR3 bases: TGTGCCAGCAGTTTACCCCTCACAGGGGGAGATTCACCCCTCCACTTT. The chain links TRBV28 to TRBJ1-6; 8 nucleotides agree with TRBD1. The trim removed 2 bases at V and 8 bases at J, leaving 8 bases unmatched. The CDR3 has 16 amino acids. CDR1 and CDR2 from the germline V gene are MDHEN and SYDVKM.

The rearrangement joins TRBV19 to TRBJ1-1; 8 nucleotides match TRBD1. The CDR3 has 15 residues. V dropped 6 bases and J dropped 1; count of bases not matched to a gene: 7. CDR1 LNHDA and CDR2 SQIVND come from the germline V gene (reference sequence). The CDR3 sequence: CASSVRGQENTEAFF. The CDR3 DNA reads TGTGCCAGTAGCGTCAGGGGACAGGAGAACACTGAAGCTTTCTTT. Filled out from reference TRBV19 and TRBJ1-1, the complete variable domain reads DGGITQSPKYLFRKEGQNVTLSCEQNLNHDAMYWYRQDPGQGLRLIYYSQIVNDFQKGDIAEGYSVSREKKESFPLTVTSAQKNPTAFYLCASSVRGQENTEAFFGQGTRLTVV.

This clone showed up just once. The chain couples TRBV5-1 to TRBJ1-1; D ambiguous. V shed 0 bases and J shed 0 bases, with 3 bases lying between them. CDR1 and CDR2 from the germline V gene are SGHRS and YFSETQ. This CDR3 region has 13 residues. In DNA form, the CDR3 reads TGCGCCAGCAGCTTGGTTATGAACACTGAAGCTTTCTTT. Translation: CASSLVMNTEAFF.

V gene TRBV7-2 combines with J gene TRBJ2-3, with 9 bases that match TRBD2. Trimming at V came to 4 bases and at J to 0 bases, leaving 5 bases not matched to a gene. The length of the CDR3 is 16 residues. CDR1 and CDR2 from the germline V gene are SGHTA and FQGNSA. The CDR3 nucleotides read TGTGCCAGCAGCTCCCTAGCGGGGTGGAGCACAGATACGCAGTATTTT. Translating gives CASSSLAGWSTDTQYF.

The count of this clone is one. CDR3 region: CASSQDQTSGHYEQYF. The CDR3 DNA follows: TGCGCCAGCAGCCAAGATCAAACTAGCGGACACTACGAGCAGTACTTC. The V gene is TRBV4-1, the J gene TRBJ2-7; TRBD2 aligns across 8 bases. This CDR3 is built from 16 residues. V lost 0 bases and J lost 3; bases outside the gene matches: 7. Per germline, CDR1 MGHRA and CDR2 YSYEKL.

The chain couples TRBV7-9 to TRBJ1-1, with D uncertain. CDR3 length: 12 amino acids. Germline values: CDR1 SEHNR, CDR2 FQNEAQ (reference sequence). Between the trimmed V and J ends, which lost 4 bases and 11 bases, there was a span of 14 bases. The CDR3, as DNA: TGTGCCAGCAGCTCAAGCGGAGGCGGGGCTTTCTTT. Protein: CASSSSGGGAFF. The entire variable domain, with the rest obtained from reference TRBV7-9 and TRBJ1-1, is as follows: DTGVSQNPRHKITKRGQNVTFRCDPISEHNRLYWYRQTLGQGPEFLTYFQNEAQLEKSRLLSDRFSAERPKGSFSTLEIQRTEQGDSAMYLCASSSSGGGAFFGQGTRLTVV.

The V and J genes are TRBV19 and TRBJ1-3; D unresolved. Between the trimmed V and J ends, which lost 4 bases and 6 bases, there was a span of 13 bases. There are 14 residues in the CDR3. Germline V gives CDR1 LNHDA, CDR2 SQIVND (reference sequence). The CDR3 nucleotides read TGTGCCAGTAGTACGGGCCGCCGCACAAACACCATATATTTT. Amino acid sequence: CASSTGRRTNTIYF.

CDR3 DNA sequence: TGCGCCAGCAGCCCAGTGGGGACAACCCGCTCCTACGAGCAGTACTTC. This sequence encodes CASSPVGTTRSYEQYF. This chain joins TRBV5-1 and TRBJ2-7; tentatively, D is TRBD1 (6 bases). V was shortened by 4 bases and J by 0 bases, with 17 bases between the two germline ends. The CDR3 is 16 residues long. Germline CDR1 is SGHRS and CDR2 is YFSETQ. Supplemented by reference TRBV5-1 and TRBJ2-7, the full variable domain reads KAGVTQTPRYLIKTRGQQVTLSCSPISGHRSVSWYQQTPGQGLQFLFEYFSETQRNKGNFPGRFSGRQFSNSRSEMNVSTLELGDSALYLCASSPVGTTRSYEQYFGPGTRLTVT.

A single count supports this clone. This CDR3 reads CASTQGAFGNEKLFF. CDR3 DNA: TGTGCCAGTACCCAGGGGGCTTTTGGTAATGAAAAACTGTTTTTT. The V call is TRBV19, the J call TRBJ1-4; 8 nucleotides match TRBD1. The junction had 8 bases not matched to a gene; V was cut back by 7 bases and J by 4 bases. In germline, CDR1 is LNHDA, CDR2 SQIVND (reference sequence). CDR3 length: 15 amino acids.

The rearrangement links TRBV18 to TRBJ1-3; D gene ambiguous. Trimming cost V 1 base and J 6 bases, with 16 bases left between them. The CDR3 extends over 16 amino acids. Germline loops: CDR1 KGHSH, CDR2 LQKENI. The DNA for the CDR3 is TGTGCCAGCTCACCACGGCCGGGAGCGGCGGAAAACACCATATATTTT. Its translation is CASSPRPGAAENTIYF.

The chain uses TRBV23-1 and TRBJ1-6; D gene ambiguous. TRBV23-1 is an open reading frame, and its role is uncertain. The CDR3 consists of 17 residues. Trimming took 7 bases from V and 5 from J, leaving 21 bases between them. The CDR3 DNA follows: TGCGCCAGCACCTATCCGCGAGAGGGAGGTAATAATTCACCCCTCCACTTT. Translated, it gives CASTYPREGGNNSPLHF.

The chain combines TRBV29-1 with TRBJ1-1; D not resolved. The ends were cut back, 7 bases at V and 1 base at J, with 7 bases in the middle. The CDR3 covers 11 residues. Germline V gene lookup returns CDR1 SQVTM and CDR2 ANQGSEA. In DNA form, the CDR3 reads TGCAGCGCGGCGACGAACACTGAAGCTTTCTTT. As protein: CSAATNTEAFF. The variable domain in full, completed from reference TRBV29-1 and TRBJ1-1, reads SAVISQKPSRDICQRGTSLTIQCQVDSQVTMMFWYRQQPGQSLTLIATANQGSEATYESGFVIDKFPISRPNLTFSTLTVSNMSPEDSSIYLCSAATNTEAFFGQGTRLTVV.

The CDR3 here is CASSLYVQGGQPQHF. Here the CDR3 DNA reads TGTGCCAGCAGTTTATATGTACAGGGAGGACAGCCCCAGCATTTT. This chain links TRBV28 with TRBJ1-5, with a tentative D call TRBD1 (6 bases). CDR3 length: 15 amino acids. Per the germline V gene, CDR1 is MDHEN and CDR2 is SYDVKM. The ends were cut back, 1 base at V and 7 bases at J, with 14 bases in the middle.

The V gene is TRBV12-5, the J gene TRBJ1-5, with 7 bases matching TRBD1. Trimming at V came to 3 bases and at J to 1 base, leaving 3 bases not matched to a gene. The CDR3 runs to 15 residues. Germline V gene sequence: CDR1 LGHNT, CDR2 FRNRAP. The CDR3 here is CASGLPGGSNQPQHF. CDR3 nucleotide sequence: TGTGCTAGTGGTTTACCAGGGGGAAGCAATCAGCCCCAGCATTTT.

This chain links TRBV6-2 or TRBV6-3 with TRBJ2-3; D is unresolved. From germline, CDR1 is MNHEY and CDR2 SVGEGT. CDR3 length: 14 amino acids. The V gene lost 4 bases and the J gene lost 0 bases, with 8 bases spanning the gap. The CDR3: CASSFSRSTDTQYF. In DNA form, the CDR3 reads TGTGCCAGCAGTTTCTCGCGCAGCACAGATACGCAGTATTTT.

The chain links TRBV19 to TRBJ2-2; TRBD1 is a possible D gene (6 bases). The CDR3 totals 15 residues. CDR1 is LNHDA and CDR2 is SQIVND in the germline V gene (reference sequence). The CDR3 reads CASHRGTSPAGELFF. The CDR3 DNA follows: TGTGCTTCCCACAGAGGGACATCCCCGGCCGGGGAGCTGTTTTTT.

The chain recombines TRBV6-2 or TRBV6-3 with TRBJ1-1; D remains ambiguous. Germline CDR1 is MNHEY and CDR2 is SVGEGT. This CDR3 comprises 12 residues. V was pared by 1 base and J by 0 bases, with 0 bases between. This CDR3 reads CASSYLNTEAFF. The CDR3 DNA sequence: TGTGCCAGCAGTTACTTGAACACTGAAGCTTTCTTT.

CDR3 in DNA: TGTGCCAGCAGCCGTCGGCCCCTCTCCTACAATGAGCAGTTCTTC. Translated, it gives CASSRRPLSYNEQFF. The chain links TRBV3-1 (or the pseudogene TRBV3-2) to TRBJ2-1; D is uncertain. The V end lost 4 bases, the J end lost 0 bases, and 10 bases lay between the germline ends. The length of the CDR3 is 15 residues. CDR1 and CDR2 from the germline V gene are LGHDT and YNNKEL (reference sequence).

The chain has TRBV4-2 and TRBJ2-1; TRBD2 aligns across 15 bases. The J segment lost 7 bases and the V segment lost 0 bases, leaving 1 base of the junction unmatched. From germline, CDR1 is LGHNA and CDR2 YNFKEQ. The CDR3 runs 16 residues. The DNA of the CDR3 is TGTGCCAGCAGCCAAGATGGACTAGCGGGAGGGAATGAGCAGTTCTTC. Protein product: CASSQDGLAGGNEQFF.

This CDR3 is CASSPGASGDNEQFF. CDR3 nucleotides: TGTGCCAGCAGCCCAGGGGCTAGCGGGGATAATGAGCAGTTCTTC. This chain joins TRBV9 and TRBJ2-1; 9 bases align to TRBD2. The J segment lost 7 bases and the V segment lost 4 bases, leaving 9 bases of the junction unmatched. This CDR3 comprises 15 residues. Germline V CDR1 and CDR2: SGDLS, YYNGEE.

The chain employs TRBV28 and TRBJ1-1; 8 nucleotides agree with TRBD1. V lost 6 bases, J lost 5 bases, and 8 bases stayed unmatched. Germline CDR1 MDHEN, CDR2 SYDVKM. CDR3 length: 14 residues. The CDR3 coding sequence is TGTGCCAGCAGCCGCCAGGGGGCTTTGACTGAAGCTTTCTTT. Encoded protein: CASSRQGALTEAFF.

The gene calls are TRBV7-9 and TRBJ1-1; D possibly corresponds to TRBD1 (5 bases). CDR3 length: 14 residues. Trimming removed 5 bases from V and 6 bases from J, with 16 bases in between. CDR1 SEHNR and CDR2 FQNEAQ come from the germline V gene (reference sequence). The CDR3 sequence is CASSPRGGSSEAFF. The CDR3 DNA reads TGTGCCAGCAGCCCCCGGGGGGGATCCTCTGAAGCTTTCTTT.